Following are 14 T cell receptor beta chains from one sample sequenced in a study of cytomegalovirus exposure and HLA in healthy donors listed by TCRdb under 2017. Library preparation employed the immunoSEQ multiplex PCR assay. For the multiplex PCR, a mixture combining 60 forward primers for TCR Vbeta segments and 13 reverse primers for TCR Jbeta segments was used. TCRdb took this table from immuneACCESS and kept in-frame rearrangements with V and J called. Such tables lack part of the clones; where checked against another copy, unresolved V genes explain under half of the gap, and the rest is unexplained. This sample is represented by tens of thousands of clones; around 60% of them were singletons. The top ten constitute roughly 4.4% of the sample. The specimen was PBMCs. The receptors were gathered from a male donor in good health and CMV-seropositive.

This clone was seen a handful of times. V gene TRBV4-1 combines with J gene TRBJ2-2; D is possibly TRBD1 (6 bases). Trimming cost V 7 bases and J 1 base, with 13 bases left between them. There are 15 residues in the CDR3. Germline CDR1 MGHRA, CDR2 YSYEKL. The CDR3 DNA sequence: TGCGCCAGCAATCCAGGGGTTGTGAACACCGGGGAGCTGTTTTTT. Amino acid sequence: CASNPGVVNTGELFF.

This sequence joins TRBV7-3 and TRBJ1-1; D not resolved. The germline V gene encodes CDR1 SGHTA and CDR2 FQGTGA. This CDR3 is built from 13 residues. Trimming left V 5 bases short and J 5 bases short, with 12 bases between. The CDR3 DNA follows: TGTGCCAGCAGCCAAAGTCCGGGGACTGAAGCTTTCTTT. Protein product: CASSQSPGTEAFF.

The chain has TRBV29-1 and TRBJ2-5, with 8 bases fitting TRBD1. This CDR3 comprises 14 residues. V dropped 5 bases and J dropped 1; count of bases not matched to a gene: 6. The germline V gene has CDR1 SQVTM and CDR2 ANQGSEA. CDR3 coding DNA: TGCAGCGTTCAGGGGGCGAGCCGCCAAGAGACCCAGTACTTC. Translated, it gives CSVQGASRQETQYF.

The chain has TRBV7-2 and TRBJ2-3; TRBD2 matches 9 bases. CDR1 is SGHTA and CDR2 is FQGNSA in the germline V gene. The CDR3 is 14 amino acids. V shed 5 bases, J shed 3 bases, and the junction held 3 bases outside the gene matches. Here the CDR3 DNA reads TGTGCCAGCAGCCCGGGACTAGCAACAGATACGCAGTATTTT. It codes for CASSPGLATDTQYF.

This clone was detected only a few times. The J gene is TRBJ2-7, the V gene TRBV18, with 13 bases fitting TRBD2. Germline CDR1 reads KGHSH; CDR2 reads LQKENI. Trimming removed 0 bases from V and 6 bases from J; junction bases left unmatched: 2. The CDR3 consists of 15 residues. The CDR3 DNA is TGTGCCAGCTCACCACCCAGGACTAGCGGGGGCGAGCAGTACTTC. Translating gives CASSPPRTSGGEQYF.

This chain joins TRBV27 and TRBJ2-3; perhaps TRBD1 as D (5 bases). The CDR3 sequence is 14 residues long. Germline assignment: CDR1 MNHEY and CDR2 SMNVEV (reference sequence). Trimming took off 7 bases at V and 2 bases at J, with 13 bases between the two ends. The CDR3 sequence is CASNRISSTDTQYF. Here the CDR3 DNA reads TGTGCCAGCAACAGGATCAGCTCCACAGATACGCAGTATTTT.

The chain has TRBV4-1 and TRBJ2-2, with D possibly being TRBD1 (5 bases). V dropped 0 bases and J dropped 6 bases, with 8 bases sitting between them. This CDR3 spans 14 amino acids. The germline V gene encodes CDR1 MGHRA and CDR2 YSYEKL. CDR3 nucleotide sequence: TGCGCCAGCAGCCAAGATTCCAGGGCCGGGGAGCTGTTTTTT. Translating gives CASSQDSRAGELFF.

This clone was seen only once. The chain carries TRBV9 and TRBJ2-2, with D possibly TRBD1 on 6 matching bases. V was cut by 3 bases and J by 2 bases, with 11 bases left in between. This CDR3 spans 15 amino acids. Germline V CDR1 and CDR2: SGDLS, YYNGEE. CDR3 DNA: TGTGCCAGCAGCGACCAGGACAGTAACACCGGGGAGCTGTTTTTT. Its protein product is CASSDQDSNTGELFF. The full variable domain, in which reference TRBV9 and TRBJ2-2 provide the parts outside the CDR3, is DSGVTQTPKHLITATGQRVTLRCSPRSGDLSVYWYQQSLDQGLQFLIQYYNGEERAKGNILERFSAQQFPDLHSELNLSSLELGDSALYFCASSDQDSNTGELFFGEGSRLTVL.

Of note for this clone: A read error may produce the germline difference seen at one junction end. V and J are TRBV7-6 and TRBJ2-7; D perhaps matches TRBD1 (6 bases). The CDR3 is 17 residues long. Per the germline V gene, CDR1 is SGHVS and CDR2 is FNYEAQ. The CDR3 loop is CASSLNPKPTGSSEQYF. For the CDR3, the DNA is TGTGCCAGCAGCCTAAACCCTAAACCTACAGGGTCCTCCGAGCAGTACTTC.

This clone was counted only a few times. The chain carries TRBV7-2 and TRBJ2-7; D may be TRBD2 (7 bases). Looked up from germline, CDR1 is SGHTA and CDR2 is FQGNSA. The CDR3 is 15 residues long. Trimming took 5 bases from V and 3 from J, leaving 17 bases between them. CDR3 amino acids: CASSIEGGGSYEQYF. Written as DNA, the CDR3 is TGTGCCAGCAGCATCGAGGGGGGGGGTAGCTACGAGCAGTACTTC.

A single count supports this clone. The chain combines TRBV7-6 with TRBJ1-1; D not certain. The V end lost 0 bases, the J end lost 7 bases, and 6 bases lay between the germline ends. The germline V gene encodes CDR1 SGHVS and CDR2 FNYEAQ. CDR3 size: 12 residues. CDR3 in amino acids: CASSLALFEAFF. The CDR3 nucleotides read TGTGCCAGCAGCTTAGCCTTATTTGAAGCTTTCTTT.

The genes are TRBV4-2 and TRBJ2-3, with D hard to call. Looked up from germline, CDR1 is LGHNA and CDR2 is YNFKEQ. This CDR3 comprises 16 residues. The ends were cut back, 0 bases at V and 5 bases at J, with 15 bases in the middle. The CDR3 loop reads CASSQDEVNLGDTQYF. In DNA form, the CDR3 reads TGTGCCAGCAGCCAAGACGAGGTTAATTTGGGAGATACGCAGTATTTT.

The chain is built from TRBV30 and TRBJ1-1, with D possibly matching TRBD1 (6 bases). Trimming cost V 2 bases and J 7 bases, with 11 bases left between them. The CDR3 extends over 12 amino acids. Germline V gene data show CDR1 as GTSNPN and CDR2 as SVGIG (reference sequence). The CDR3 is CAWSPGAGEAFF. In nucleotides, the CDR3 is TGTGCCTGGAGTCCAGGGGCGGGTGAAGCTTTCTTT. Full variable domain (remainder filled in from reference TRBV30 and TRBJ1-1): SQTIHQWPATLVQPVGSPLSLECTVEGTSNPNLYWYRQAAGRGLQLLFYSVGIGQISSEVPQNLSASRPQDRQFILSSKKLLLSDSGFYLCAWSPGAGEAFFGQGTRLTVV.

The chain couples TRBV28 to TRBJ1-1; D unclear. This CDR3 has 11 amino acids. Germline CDR1 MDHEN, CDR2 SYDVKM. Between the trimmed V and J ends, which lost 7 bases and 0 bases, there was a span of 3 bases. CDR3 DNA sequence: TGTGCCAGCACTTTGAACACTGAAGCTTTCTTT. Translation gives CASTLNTEAFF.